This T cell receptor (beta chain) was recovered during a study of blood T cell repertoires in COVID-19. Only one count was recorded for this clone. Study members were between about 18 and 95 years old and lived in around 24 US regions. The study counted Cohort 3 donors as recovered given two negative PCRs, clearance, or symptom resolution. This table comes from immunoSEQ multiplex PCR, and its TCRdb copy is limited to in-frame clones, with some not included. The sample records about 160,000 clones, 88% being singletons. The ends were cut back, 9 bases at V and 4 bases at J, with 9 bases in the middle. CDR1 and CDR2 from the germline V gene are SNHLY and FYNNEI. This CDR3 spans 11 amino acids.

This receptor was obtained from a woman aged 45 to 65 who had recovered from COVID-19. Sequences were obtained from PBMCs or T cells enriched from blood (not recorded which). The rearrangement links TRBV2 to TRBJ1-1; D perhaps matches TRBD1 (5 bases). The CDR3 spells CARGVGTEAFF. CDR3 sequence (DNA): TGTGCCAGAGGGGTGGGCACTGAAGCTTTCTTT.